The next 26 T cell receptor beta chains were all read from a single sample in a study of T cell responses to AZD1222 COVID-19 vaccine. The repertoire was sequenced with immunoSEQ multiplex PCR; TCRdb's copy has only in-frame clones and lacks some. The sample lists hundreds of thousands of clones, about 93% occurring once. The sequenced sample was peripheral blood, obtained on day 0 of MenACWY control vaccination. The receptors here all came from an adult in good health.

The chain employs TRBV3-1 (or the pseudogene TRBV3-2) and TRBJ1-2; TRBD1 aligns across 7 bases. V lost 3 bases to trimming and J lost 6 bases; unmatched junction nucleotides: 10. CDR1 and CDR2 (germline): LGHDT, YNNKEL (reference sequence). This CDR3 has 15 residues. CDR3 protein: CASSHKTGPFDGYTF. In DNA, the CDR3 is TGTGCCAGCAGCCACAAGACAGGGCCCTTTGATGGCTACACCTTC.

V is TRBV3-1 (or the pseudogene TRBV3-2) and J is TRBJ2-3; 10 bases are a match to TRBD2. The CDR3 length is 17 residues. With V trimmed by 0 bases and J by 1 base, 4 bases remained unmatched. Germline-derived CDR1 and CDR2 are LGHDT and YNNKEL (reference sequence). This CDR3 reads CASSQEGSGGGTDTQYF. The CDR3, as DNA: TGTGCCAGCAGCCAAGAGGGCAGCGGGGGGGGCACAGATACGCAGTATTTT.

V is TRBV5-1 and J is TRBJ1-1; D is perhaps TRBD1 (6 bases). Trimming removed 5 bases from V and 3 bases from J, with 17 bases in between. This CDR3 region has 15 residues. In germline, CDR1 is SGHRS, CDR2 YFSETQ. CDR3 loop: CASSSTGHRDTEAFF. The CDR3 DNA sequence: TGCGCCAGCAGTTCAACAGGGCATAGGGACACTGAAGCTTTCTTT.

V is TRBV6-5 and J is TRBJ1-2; D not resolved. The CDR3 sequence is 15 residues long. From germline, CDR1 is MNHEY and CDR2 SVGAGI. Trimming shortened V by 0 bases and J by 1 base, and 9 bases separated the two germline ends. The DNA for the CDR3 is TGTGCCAGCAGTTACTCCCCGGCGGGTAACTATGGCTACACCTTC. It specifies CASSYSPAGNYGYTF.

This clone was recorded only once. The CDR3 spells CASRAGPMNTEAFF. DNA for the CDR3: TGTGCCAGCAGAGCCGGGCCCATGAACACTGAAGCTTTCTTT. V gene TRBV28 combines with J gene TRBJ1-1; D gene ambiguous. Germline loops: CDR1 MDHEN, CDR2 SYDVKM. The CDR3 length is 14 residues. V gave up 6 bases and J gave up 0 bases, with 11 bases separating them.

The chain links TRBV4-3 to TRBJ2-4; D might be TRBD2 (5 bases). Between the trimmed V and J ends, which lost 5 bases and 0 bases, there was a span of 8 bases. Germline V CDR1 and CDR2: LGHNA, YSLEER. This CDR3 has 14 residues. The CDR3 spells CASSEAVAKNIQYF. DNA for the CDR3: TGCGCCAGCAGCGAAGCGGTAGCCAAAAACATTCAGTACTTC.

In nucleotides, the CDR3 is TGTGCCAGCAGTCCAACTCGAGCTGAAAAACTGTTTTTT. Its protein is CASSPTRAEKLFF. The chain employs TRBV27 and TRBJ1-4; D is undetermined. CDR3 length: 13 amino acids. Germline lookup yields CDR1 MNHEY and CDR2 SMNVEV (reference sequence). Trimming cost V 5 bases and J 7 bases, with 11 bases left between them.

The chain employs TRBV9 and TRBJ2-1; D assignment may be TRBD1 or TRBD2 (6 bases each). This CDR3 contains 18 residues. From germline, CDR1 is SGDLS and CDR2 YYNGEE. V was cut by 3 bases and J by 10 bases, with 29 bases left in between. The CDR3 nucleotides read TGTGCCAGCAGCGAGGGGGGTTATCTAACCGGGCCCCCTGGGGAGCAGTTCTTC. The encoded protein is CASSEGGYLTGPPGEQFF.

The rearrangement joins TRBV29-1 to TRBJ1-3; possibly TRBD1 for D (5 bases). The CDR3 is made up of 13 amino acids. V dropped 5 bases and J dropped 0 bases, with 8 bases sitting between them. Germline CDR1 is SQVTM and CDR2 is ANQGSEA. CDR3: CSVQGVSGNTIYF. In nucleotides, the CDR3 is TGCAGCGTTCAGGGTGTCTCTGGAAACACCATATATTTT.

This clone was counted once. The chain carries TRBV30 and TRBJ2-4; possibly TRBD2 for D (5 bases). Germline CDR1 is GTSNPN and CDR2 is SVGIG (reference sequence). The CDR3 is 13 amino acids. Trimming took off 3 bases at V and 7 bases at J, with 13 bases between the two ends. CDR3 bases: TGTGCCTGGAGGGGTCGGGGTTACAACATTCAGTACTTC. This encodes CAWRGRGYNIQYF.

V gene TRBV18 combines with J gene TRBJ1-4, with D unclear. The germline V gene encodes CDR1 KGHSH and CDR2 LQKENI. Trimming left V 5 bases short and J 7 bases short, with 8 bases between. The CDR3 contains 12 residues. The CDR3 protein is CASSKDIEKLFF. CDR3 nucleotide sequence: TGTGCCAGCTCAAAAGACATTGAAAAACTGTTTTTT.

The V and J genes are TRBV6-5 and TRBJ1-4; 7 positions match TRBD1. The CDR3 sequence is 15 residues long. Germline values: CDR1 MNHEY, CDR2 SVGAGI. J gave up 3 bases and V 6 bases, and 7 bases lay outside the gene matches. The CDR3 reads CASRQGSGSNEKLFF. The CDR3 coding sequence is TGTGCCAGCAGACAGGGGTCCGGCTCTAATGAAAAACTGTTTTTT.

The gene calls are TRBV7-9 and TRBJ1-2; D is perhaps TRBD1 (5 bases). This CDR3 is 14 amino acids long. Trimming stripped 5 bases from V and 4 bases from J, with 14 bases between. CDR1 and CDR2 (germline): SEHNR, FQNEAQ (reference sequence). The CDR3 loop is CASSSRVGGYGYTF. CDR3 in DNA: TGTGCCAGCAGCAGCAGGGTAGGAGGCTATGGCTACACCTTC.

This chain uses TRBV14 with TRBJ1-3; tentatively, D is TRBD1 (6 bases). Per the germline V gene, CDR1 is SGHDN and CDR2 is FVKESK. V dropped 0 bases and J dropped 0 bases, with 12 bases sitting between them. The CDR3 consists of 17 residues. The CDR3 sequence: CASSQDWGQLSGNTIYF. CDR3 sequence (DNA): TGTGCCAGCAGCCAAGATTGGGGGCAGCTCTCTGGAAACACCATATATTTT.

The V call is TRBV5-1, the J call TRBJ1-2; D is possibly TRBD1 (5 bases). Germline V lookup: CDR1 SGHRS, CDR2 YFSETQ. Trimming removed 4 bases from V and 4 bases from J, with 17 bases in between. The CDR3 totals 15 residues. CDR3 DNA sequence: TGCGCCAGCAGCGTGGACGGCGGGGGAGGCTATGGCTACACCTTC. Protein: CASSVDGGGGYGYTF.

The rearrangement joins TRBV25-1 to TRBJ1-3, with 8 positions matching TRBD1. Germline trimming cut 7 bases from V and 2 bases from J; bases unmatched to any gene: 10. The length of the CDR3 is 16 residues. Germline V gene data show CDR1 as MGHDK and CDR2 as SYGVNS. Here the CDR3 DNA reads TGTGCCAGCATGATTAATGGGGACAGGCCTGGAAACACCATATATTTT. Translation: CASMINGDRPGNTIYF.

Notes on this clone: The same CDR3 can be traced to other DNA sequences in this sample. This sequence joins TRBV11-2 and TRBJ1-2; 8 positions agree with TRBD1. The length of the CDR3 is 14 residues. V shed 6 bases and J 4 bases; nucleotides not matched to a gene: 7. Germline V CDR1 and CDR2: SGHAT, FQNNGV. CDR3 nucleotides: TGTGCCAGCAGGACCGGGCAGGGGGCCTATGGCTACACCTTC. Residues: CASRTGQGAYGYTF.

This clone was seen a handful of times. The rearrangement links TRBV6-2 or TRBV6-3 to TRBJ1-1; D remains unclear. CDR3 length equals 14 residues. In germline, CDR1 is MNHEY, CDR2 SVGEGT. V was shortened by 4 bases and J by 1 base, with 10 bases between the two germline ends. The DNA for the CDR3 is TGTGCCAGCAGTTTCACGAAGCGGAACACTGAAGCTTTCTTT. Translation gives CASSFTKRNTEAFF.

The chain uses TRBV3-1 (or the pseudogene TRBV3-2) and TRBJ1-1, with a weak D call TRBD1 (5 bases). The CDR3 totals 15 residues. Germline-derived CDR1 and CDR2 are LGHDT and YNNKEL (reference sequence). V lost 4 bases and J 1 base, leaving 13 bases between the germline ends. The CDR3 DNA follows: TGTGCCAGCAGCCCCCCGGGGCCCGGGAACACTGAAGCTTTCTTT. This translates into CASSPPGPGNTEAFF.

The chain combines TRBV3-1 (or the pseudogene TRBV3-2) with TRBJ1-3; no firm D call. The CDR3 is 17 residues long. Trimming removed 0 bases at V and 0 bases at J, with 12 bases between. Germline V gene sequence: CDR1 LGHDT, CDR2 YNNKEL (reference sequence). For the CDR3, the DNA is TGTGCCAGCAGCCAAGATCTTTCAGGACGCTCTGGAAACACCATATATTTT. It translates to CASSQDLSGRSGNTIYF.

J is TRBJ2-7 and V is TRBV18; weak D call: TRBD2 (6 bases). This CDR3 comprises 12 residues. Trimming took 2 bases from V and 4 from J, leaving 6 bases between them. CDR1 and CDR2 (germline): KGHSH, LQKENI. The chain's CDR3 is CASSPGRYEQYF. Written as DNA, the CDR3 is TGTGCCAGCTCACCAGGGAGGTACGAGCAGTACTTC.

The chain joins TRBV6-6 to TRBJ2-5, with D possibly TRBD2 on 5 matching bases. Germline values: CDR1 MNHNY, CDR2 SVGAGI (reference sequence). The CDR3 is 15 amino acids. Trimming left V 6 bases short and J 2 bases short, with 16 bases between. CDR3 nucleotide sequence: TGTGCCAGCAGCCCCACCGGGGTGATGCAAGAGACCCAGTACTTC. This translates into CASSPTGVMQETQYF.

About this clone itself: The same CDR3 can be traced to other DNA sequences in this sample. This rearrangement joins TRBV6-5 to TRBJ1-5; the D is unclear. With 0 bases removed from V and 1 base from J, the gap between germline ends came to 7 bases. CDR1 MNHEY and CDR2 SVGAGI come from the germline V gene. This CDR3 has 15 residues. The CDR3 DNA reads TGTGCCAGCAGTTACTCGGGCGGCAGCAATCAGCCCCAGCATTTT. Encoded protein: CASSYSGGSNQPQHF.

The chain uses TRBV20-1 and TRBJ1-5; D is undetermined. V was clipped by 3 bases and J by 9 bases, with 15 bases between them. Per the germline V gene, CDR1 is DFQATT and CDR2 is SNEGSKA (reference sequence). The CDR3 runs to 13 residues. CDR3 sequence: CSASPPPAGPQHF. The CDR3 DNA reads as TGCAGTGCTAGTCCACCCCCGGCGGGGCCCCAGCATTTT.

This chain connects TRBV28 to TRBJ2-5, with a possible D match to TRBD2 (5 bases). CDR1 and CDR2 from the germline V gene are MDHEN and SYDVKM. This CDR3 comprises 15 residues. V lost 4 bases, J lost 4 bases, and 16 bases lay in between. The CDR3 sequence: CASSSREGLVETQYF. The CDR3 DNA sequence: TGTGCCAGCAGTTCCCGTGAGGGTTTGGTAGAGACCCAGTACTTC. Full variable domain (rest looked up from reference TRBV28 and TRBJ2-5): DVKVTQSSRYLVKRTGEKVFLECVQDMDHENMFWYRQDPGLGLRLIYFSYDVKMKEKGDIPEGYSVSREKKERFSLILESASTNQTSMYLCASSSREGLVETQYFGPGTRLLVL.

The chain carries TRBV2 and TRBJ1-6; TRBD1 agrees at 9 bases. This CDR3 has 13 residues. V shed 5 bases, J shed 9 bases, and the junction held 2 bases outside the gene matches. Looked up from germline, CDR1 is SNHLY and CDR2 is FYNNEI. CDR3 region: CASSSTGGSPLHF. The CDR3 nucleotides are TGTGCCAGCAGTTCGACAGGGGGTTCACCCCTCCACTTT. The full variable domain, completed using reference TRBV2 and TRBJ1-6, is EPEVTQTPSHQVTQMGQEVILRCVPISNHLYFYWYRQILGQKVEFLVSFYNNEISEKSEIFDDQFSVERPDGSNFTLKIRSTKLEDSAMYFCASSSTGGSPLHFGNGTRLTVT.